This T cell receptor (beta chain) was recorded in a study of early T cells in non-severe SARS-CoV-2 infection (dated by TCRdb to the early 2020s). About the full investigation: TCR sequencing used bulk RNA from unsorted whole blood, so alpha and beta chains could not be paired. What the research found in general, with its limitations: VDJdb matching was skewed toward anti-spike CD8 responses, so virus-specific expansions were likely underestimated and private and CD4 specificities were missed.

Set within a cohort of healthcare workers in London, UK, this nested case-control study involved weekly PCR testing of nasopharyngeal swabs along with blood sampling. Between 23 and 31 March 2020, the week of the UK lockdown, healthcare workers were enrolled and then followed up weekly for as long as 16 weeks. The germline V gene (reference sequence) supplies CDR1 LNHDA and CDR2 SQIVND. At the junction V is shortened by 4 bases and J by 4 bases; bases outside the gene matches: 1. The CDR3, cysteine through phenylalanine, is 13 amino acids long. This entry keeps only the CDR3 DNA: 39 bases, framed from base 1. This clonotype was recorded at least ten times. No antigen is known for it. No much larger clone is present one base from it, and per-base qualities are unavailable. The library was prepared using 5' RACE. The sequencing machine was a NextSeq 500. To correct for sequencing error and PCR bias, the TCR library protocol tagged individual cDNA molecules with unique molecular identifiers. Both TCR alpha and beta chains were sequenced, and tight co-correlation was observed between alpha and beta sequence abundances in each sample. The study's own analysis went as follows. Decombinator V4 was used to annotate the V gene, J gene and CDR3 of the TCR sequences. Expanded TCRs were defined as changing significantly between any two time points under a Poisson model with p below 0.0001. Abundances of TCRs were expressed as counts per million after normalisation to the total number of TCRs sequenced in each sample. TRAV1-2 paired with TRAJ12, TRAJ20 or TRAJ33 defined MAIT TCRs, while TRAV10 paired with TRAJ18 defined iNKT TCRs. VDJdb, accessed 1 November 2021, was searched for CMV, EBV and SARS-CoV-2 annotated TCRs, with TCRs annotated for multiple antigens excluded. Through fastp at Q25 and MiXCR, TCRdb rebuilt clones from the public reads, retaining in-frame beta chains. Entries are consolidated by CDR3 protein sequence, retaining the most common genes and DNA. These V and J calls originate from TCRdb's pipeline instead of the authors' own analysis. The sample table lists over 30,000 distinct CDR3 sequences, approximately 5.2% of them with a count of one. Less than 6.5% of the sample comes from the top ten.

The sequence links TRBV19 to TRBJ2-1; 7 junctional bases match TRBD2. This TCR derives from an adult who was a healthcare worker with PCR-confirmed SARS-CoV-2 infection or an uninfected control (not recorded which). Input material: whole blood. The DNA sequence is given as TGTGCCAGTAGTACTAGCGGATACAATGAGCAGTTCTTC. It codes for CASSTSGYNEQFF.